A selection of T cell receptor beta chains follows, all from one sample in a study of CD8+ T cells in alopecia areata. The repertoire was sequenced with immunoSEQ multiplex PCR; TCRdb's copy has only in-frame clones and lacks some. The sample contains over 150,000 clones, 50% to 70% of which appear only once. The input for sequencing was CD4+ T cells sorted from blood, taken at week 0. The receptors derive from a human donor with alopecia areata. CDR3s include the opening cysteine and the closing phenylalanine or tryptophan. A D gene is named only where the DNA matches it firmly. For some rows the clone size is stated as once, few or many, or as a class when expanded; others skip it.

clone size,V gene,D gene,J gene,CDR3 protein,CDR3 DNA
-,TRBV29-1,-,TRBJ2-3,CSVFLGSHRYTQYF,TGCAGCGTGTTTTTGGGCTCACATAGGTATACGCAGTATTTT
few,TRBV2,-,TRBJ1-2,CASSDRGQPNGYTF,TGTGCCAGCAGTGATCGAGGACAGCCAAATGGCTACACCTTC
few,TRBV14,TRBD2,TRBJ2-7,CASSHGAGGSYEQYF,TGTGCCAGCAGCCATGGAGCGGGGGGCTCCTACGAGCAGTACTTC
-,TRBV6-5,-,TRBJ2-5,CASSHSLRERETQYF,TGTGCCAGCAGTCACTCGCTCCGGGAAAGGGAGACCCAGTACTTC
once,TRBV6-5,-,TRBJ2-2,CASSSTTGELFF,TGTGCCAGCAGTTCGACCACCGGGGAGCTGTTTTTT
-,TRBV6-1,TRBD2,TRBJ2-7,CASSEFLLAGVLEQYF,TGTGCCAGCAGTGAATTCCTACTAGCGGGGGTTCTCGAGCAGTACTTC
-,TRBV18,TRBD1,TRBJ2-3,CASSPDRGPDTQYF,TGTGCCAGCTCACCAGACAGGGGGCCAGATACGCAGTATTTT
-,TRBV5-1,TRBD1,TRBJ1-1,CASSTTGDRGTEAFF,TGCGCCAGCAGCACGACAGGGGATAGGGGCACTGAAGCTTTCTTT
-,TRBV19,-,TRBJ1-5,CASSMAYSNQPQHF,TGTGCCAGTAGTATGGCTTATAGCAATCAGCCCCAGCATTTT
-,TRBV30,-,TRBJ1-1,CAWSRLPRAFF,TGTGCCTGGAGTCGCCTCCCCAGAGCTTTCTTT
-,TRBV4-2,-,TRBJ2-2,CASSQVVGSNTGELFF,TGTGCCAGCAGCCAAGTTGTGGGATCGAACACCGGGGAGCTGTTTTTT
-,TRBV6-5,-,TRBJ1-5,CASSQGRSNQPQHF,TGTGCCAGCAGCCAGGGACGGAGCAATCAGCCCCAGCATTTT
-,TRBV4-1,-,TRBJ2-3,CASSQKRGGDTQYF,TGCGCCAGCAGCCAAAAAAGGGGGGGAGATACGCAGTATTTT
-,TRBV15,-,TRBJ1-6,CATSRGLQYSPLHF,TGTGCCACCAGCAGAGGGCTCCAGTATTCACCCCTCCACTTT
-,TRBV5-6,-,TRBJ2-5,CASEIQENIETQYF,TGTGCCAGCGAAATTCAAGAAAACATAGAGACCCAGTACTTC
-,TRBV5-1,-,TRBJ2-1,CASSLGAGAFDEQFF,TGCGCCAGCAGCTTGGGGGCAGGGGCGTTCGATGAGCAGTTCTTC
-,TRBV25-1,TRBD1,TRBJ2-3,CASSEGNRGEADTQYF,TGTGCCAGCAGTGAAGGAAACAGGGGGGAGGCAGATACGCAGTATTTT
-,TRBV4-1,-,TRBJ2-3,CASSQPTGRTSHTQYF,TGCGCCAGCAGCCAACCCACAGGGAGGACCTCCCATACGCAGTATTTT
-,TRBV6-5,TRBD2,TRBJ2-7,CASSPSGGYEQYF,TGTGCCAGCAGTCCTAGCGGGGGTTACGAGCAGTACTTC
-,TRBV2,-,TRBJ2-2,CASSEVVGLNTGELFF,TGTGCCAGCAGTGAAGTAGTAGGACTTAACACCGGGGAGCTGTTTTTT
once,TRBV5-6,-,TRBJ1-2,CASSVSGTHYGYTF,TGTGCCAGCAGCGTATCCGGGACCCACTATGGCTACACCTTC
-,TRBV20-1,-,TRBJ2-1,CSATRLNEQFF,TGCAGTGCTACCCGCCTAAATGAGCAGTTCTTC
few,TRBV4-1,-,TRBJ1-1,CASSPPGRANTEAFF,TGCGCCAGCAGCCCACCTGGACGGGCAAACACTGAAGCTTTCTTT